The 10 T cell receptor beta chains presented below share a single source sample, sequenced in a study of cytomegalovirus exposure and HLA in healthy donors. PCR was performed using 60 Vbeta and 13 Jbeta primers. TCRdb's table, derived via immunoSEQ multiplex PCR, lists solely in-frame clones and lacks some. The sample records 100,000 or so clones, 65% to 85% being singletons. What was sequenced was PBMCs. The receptors originated from a man aged 18 to 35 in good health and CMV-seronegative.

The gene calls are TRBV9 and TRBJ2-7; the D gene is possibly TRBD1 (6 bases). Trimming pared 4 bases from V and 1 base from J, leaving 15 bases between. The CDR3 consists of 15 residues. Germline V gene sequence: CDR1 SGDLS, CDR2 YYNGEE. Here the CDR3 DNA reads TGTGCCAGCAGCCCACAGATTACAGGGTCCTACGAGCAGTACTTC. It translates to CASSPQITGSYEQYF.

The rearrangement joins TRBV7-2 to TRBJ1-1; D gene ambiguous. Trimming removed 5 bases from V and 4 bases from J, with 11 bases in between. This CDR3 region has 13 residues. From germline, CDR1 is SGHTA and CDR2 FQGNSA. The DNA for the CDR3 is TGTGCCAGCAGCCACGAGGGCTTCACTGAAGCTTTCTTT. Amino acid sequence: CASSHEGFTEAFF.

The gene calls are TRBV5-1 and TRBJ2-2; 12 bases are shared with TRBD2. CDR1 is SGHRS and CDR2 is YFSETQ in the germline V gene. The CDR3 runs 14 residues. The J segment lost 5 bases and the V segment lost 6 bases, leaving 2 bases of the junction unmatched. CDR3 amino acids: CASKLAGGTGELFF. The CDR3 coding sequence is TGCGCCAGCAAACTAGCGGGAGGTACCGGGGAGCTGTTTTTT.

This rearrangement joins TRBV30 to TRBJ1-2; 7 bases are a match to TRBD1. Germline V lookup: CDR1 GTSNPN, CDR2 SVGIG (reference sequence). The CDR3 covers 14 residues. The ends lost 1 base at V and 4 bases at J; junction bases unmatched: 6. CDR3 coding DNA: TGTGCCTGGAGTGGGGATCAGGGGGGCTATGGCTACACCTTC. Translated: CAWSGDQGGYGYTF. Filled out from reference TRBV30 and TRBJ1-2, the complete variable domain reads SQTIHQWPATLVQPVGSPLSLECTVEGTSNPNLYWYRQAAGRGLQLLFYSVGIGQISSEVPQNLSASRPQDRQFILSSKKLLLSDSGFYLCAWSGDQGGYGYTFGSGTRLTVV.

The J gene is TRBJ1-3, the V gene TRBV28; 9 bases agree with TRBD1. This CDR3 has 17 amino acids. CDR1 MDHEN and CDR2 SYDVKM come from the germline V gene. Trimming at V came to 5 bases and at J to 2 bases, leaving 10 bases not matched to a gene. CDR3 residues: CASSPTPTGGPGNTIYF. Written as DNA, the CDR3 is TGTGCCAGCAGTCCTACACCGACAGGGGGTCCTGGAAACACCATATATTTT. Using reference TRBV28 and TRBJ1-3 for the parts outside the CDR3, the full variable domain is DVKVTQSSRYLVKRTGEKVFLECVQDMDHENMFWYRQDPGLGLRLIYFSYDVKMKEKGDIPEGYSVSREKKERFSLILESASTNQTSMYLCASSPTPTGGPGNTIYFGEGSWLTVV.

The DNA of the CDR3 is TGTGCCAGTAGTATAGCGGCAGATACGCAGTATTTT. Residues: CASSIAADTQYF. The gene calls are TRBV19 and TRBJ2-3, with D uncertain. This CDR3 comprises 12 residues. CDR1 and CDR2 (germline): LNHDA, SQIVND (reference sequence). With 1 base removed from V and 4 bases from J, the gap between germline ends came to 3 bases.

The chain recombines TRBV12-5 with TRBJ1-2; 8 bases map to TRBD1. V was clipped by 6 bases and J by 7 bases; unmatched bases: 10. Germline values: CDR1 LGHNT, CDR2 FRNRAP. This CDR3 region has 14 residues. As DNA, the CDR3 is TGTGCTAGTGGGACACCGGACAGGGCTATTGGCTACACCTTC. Amino acids: CASGTPDRAIGYTF.

The rearrangement links TRBV5-1 to TRBJ1-1; no firm D call. The germline V gene has CDR1 SGHRS and CDR2 YFSETQ. Trimming stripped 5 bases from V and 3 bases from J, with 14 bases between. The CDR3 consists of 14 residues. CDR3 DNA: TGCGCCAGCAGAGAGGGATTTAGAGACACTGAAGCTTTCTTT. Its protein product is CASREGFRDTEAFF.

This chain links TRBV15 with TRBJ1-3, with 7 bases fitting TRBD1. Per the germline V gene, CDR1 is LNHNV and CDR2 is YYDKDF (reference sequence). The V and J ends lost 0 bases and 2 bases, in that order; junction bases with no gene match: 4. The CDR3 sequence is 16 residues long. CDR3 bases: TGTGCCACCAGCAGAGAACAGGGGCTCCCTGGAAACACCATATATTTT. This codes for CATSREQGLPGNTIYF.

This clone was observed once. The chain carries TRBV2 and TRBJ1-5; the D is unclear. The germline V gene has CDR1 SNHLY and CDR2 FYNNEI. The CDR3 totals 16 residues. The V gene lost 4 bases and the J gene lost 7 bases, with 20 bases spanning the gap. CDR3 region: CASSALGGGLGQPQHF. The CDR3 region has the DNA TGTGCCAGCAGTGCGCTGGGAGGAGGCCTGGGACAGCCCCAGCATTTT.